This record concerns one T cell receptor beta chain sequence. The junction departs from the called germline gene at one end, perhaps through a read error. Measured with immunoSEQ multiplex PCR; TCRdb has only the in-frame clones, and not every one. The table lists about 200,000 clones, approximately 81% of them singletons, with 20% in the top ten. This record belongs to a study of blood T cell repertoires in COVID-19. The sample was peripheral blood. The origin of this receptor is a human donor in a cohort sampled during active COVID-19.

CDR3 DNA: TGTGCCAGCAGTTTGGGGGGTAATCGGCCCCAGCATTTT. Its translation: CASSLGGNRPQHF. The chain uses TRBV28 and TRBJ1-5; the D gene is possibly TRBD1 (5 bases). The CDR3 is made up of 13 amino acids. CDR1 is MDHEN and CDR2 is SYDVKM in the germline V gene.